A single sample gave rise to the 17 T cell receptor beta chains below, sequenced in a study of beta chain features in type 1 diabetes. Sequencing targeted expressed TCRB transcripts, as all isolated RNA had been reverse transcribed. Only in-frame clones appear in the TCRdb table, and some are missing; sequencing was by immunoSEQ multiplex PCR. The data contain around 250,000 clones, 27% of them singletons. Material: central memory CD4+ T cells from blood. The receptors here all came from a man aged 25-40 years in good health.

This clone was seen more than once but under ten times. This chain uses TRBV7-2 with TRBJ2-7; D not resolved. Trimming removed 1 base at V and 0 bases at J, with 10 bases between. The germline gives CDR1 SGHTA, CDR2 FQGNSA. This CDR3 is 15 amino acids long. The CDR3 nucleotides are TGTGCCAGCAGCTTAGTTCCCAGGCACTCCTACGAGCAGTACTTC. Its protein product is CASSLVPRHSYEQYF. Complete variable domain (other parts from reference TRBV7-2 and TRBJ2-7): GAGVSQSPSNKVTEKGKDVELRCDPISGHTALYWYRQSLGQGLEFLIYFQGNSAPDKSGLPSDRFSAERTGGSVSTLTIQRTQQEDSAVYLCASSLVPRHSYEQYFGPGTRLTVT.

This clone was detected only a few times. The rearrangement links TRBV27 to TRBJ2-6; 9 bases are shared with TRBD2. Trimming at V came to 7 bases and at J to 2 bases, leaving 0 bases not matched to a gene. The CDR3 contains 14 residues. Germline CDR1 is MNHEY and CDR2 is SMNVEV (reference sequence). The CDR3 DNA sequence: TGTGCCAGCACTAGCGGGACTGGGGCCAACGTCCTGACTTTC. Translating gives CASTSGTGANVLTF.

This clone was seen more than once but under ten times. The chain links TRBV14 to TRBJ1-5; D remains ambiguous. This CDR3 is 13 amino acids long. Deletions cut 2 bases from V and 7 bases from J, with 9 bases between. The V gene's germline CDR1 is SGHDN and CDR2 FVKESK. The CDR3 loop is CASSQSTGQPQHF. CDR3 nucleotides: TGTGCCAGCAGCCAATCAACGGGACAGCCCCAGCATTTT.

This chain's CDR3 is CASSMTLERGEQFF. CDR3 nucleotide sequence: TGTGCCAGTAGTATGACACTGGAACGAGGAGAGCAGTTCTTC. The V call is TRBV19, the J call TRBJ2-1; D is ambiguous. The ends were cut back, 3 bases at V and 10 bases at J, with 16 bases in the middle. CDR3 length: 14 amino acids. Per germline, CDR1 LNHDA and CDR2 SQIVND (reference sequence).

The chain has TRBV6-6 and TRBJ1-3; D remains unclear. V gave up 7 bases and J gave up 3 bases, with 13 bases separating them. The CDR3 runs to 14 residues. Germline V lookup: CDR1 MNHNY, CDR2 SVGAGI (reference sequence). CDR3 DNA sequence: TGTGCCAGCACCAAAGACGTCAGTGGAAACACCATATATTTT. This gives the protein CASTKDVSGNTIYF.

This clone was seen a few times. J is TRBJ1-5 and V is TRBV28; the D is unclear. Trimming left V 3 bases short and J 13 bases short, with 10 bases between. Germline assignment: CDR1 MDHEN and CDR2 SYDVKM. The CDR3 totals 11 residues. The CDR3 coding sequence is TGTGCCAGCAGTTTTACGGCTAAACAGCATTTT. Translating it yields CASSFTAKQHF.

The chain recombines TRBV5-1 with TRBJ1-1, with D unresolved. The V and J ends lost 3 bases and 0 bases respectively, with 6 bases between them. This CDR3 region has 13 residues. Germline V gene sequence: CDR1 SGHRS, CDR2 YFSETQ. CDR3 region: CASSSYMNTEAFF. In DNA form, the CDR3 reads TGCGCCAGCAGCTCCTACATGAACACTGAAGCTTTCTTT.

The chain is built from TRBV4-2 and TRBJ2-5; TRBD2 is a possible D gene (5 bases). With 0 bases removed from V and 5 bases from J, the gap between germline ends came to 13 bases. Germline CDR1 and CDR2: LGHNA and YNFKEQ. The CDR3 consists of 15 residues. The CDR3 spells CASSQEVLGGETQYF. The CDR3 DNA reads TGTGCCAGCAGCCAAGAAGTACTGGGCGGGGAGACCCAGTACTTC.

This clone was found a few times. This rearrangement joins TRBV10-3 to TRBJ2-1, with D tentatively TRBD1 or TRBD2 (5 bases each). The germline V gene encodes CDR1 ENHRY and CDR2 SYGVKD. This CDR3 spans 12 amino acids. Trimming took off 2 bases at V and 6 bases at J, with 5 bases between the two ends. This CDR3 reads CAISEGGNEQFF. The DNA for the CDR3 is TGTGCCATCAGTGAGGGGGGCAATGAGCAGTTCTTC.

This clone was seen a few times. The gene calls are TRBV29-1 and TRBJ1-1, with D maybe TRBD1 (5 bases). The ends were cut back, 8 bases at V and 4 bases at J, with 14 bases in the middle. Germline V gives CDR1 SQVTM, CDR2 ANQGSEA. The CDR3 totals 12 residues. CDR3 loop: CSLGTMGTEAFF. The CDR3 DNA is TGCAGCCTCGGGACCATGGGCACTGAAGCTTTCTTT.

J is TRBJ1-1 and V is TRBV30; maybe TRBD1 (6 bases). The CDR3 runs to 15 residues. Trimming shortened V by 5 bases and J by 1 base, and 17 bases separated the two germline ends. Per germline, CDR1 GTSNPN and CDR2 SVGIG (reference sequence). The CDR3 is CAWDNRVGSNTEAFF. In nucleotides, the CDR3 is TGTGCCTGGGATAACAGGGTGGGATCGAACACTGAAGCTTTCTTT.

This chain connects TRBV10-3 to TRBJ1-6; maybe TRBD1 (5 bases). The ends were cut back, 0 bases at V and 10 bases at J, with 16 bases in the middle. The CDR3 extends over 16 amino acids. Germline V gene lookup returns CDR1 ENHRY and CDR2 SYGVKD. CDR3 sequence (DNA): TGTGCCATCAGTGAGTCAGTGGGATTGGGGCGATCACCCCTCCACTTT. It is translated as CAISESVGLGRSPLHF.

The chain has TRBV12-5 and TRBJ2-5; TRBD1 matches at 7 bases. CDR1 and CDR2 from the germline V gene are LGHNT and FRNRAP. This CDR3 spans 15 amino acids. The trim removed 1 base at V and 5 bases at J, leaving 7 bases unmatched. The CDR3 is CASGLAGTARETQYF. CDR3 nucleotides: TGTGCTAGTGGTTTGGCCGGGACAGCCAGGGAGACCCAGTACTTC.

This chain joins TRBV27 and TRBJ2-3; D is perhaps TRBD1 (5 bases). The CDR3 is made up of 15 amino acids. Germline CDR1 and CDR2: MNHEY and SMNVEV (reference sequence). With 2 bases removed from V and 2 bases from J, the gap between germline ends came to 11 bases. The CDR3 region has the DNA TGTGCCAGCAGTTTAAGACAGCCGAACACAGATACGCAGTATTTT. It codes for CASSLRQPNTDTQYF.

This clone was observed a few times. The chain joins TRBV6-5 to TRBJ2-1; 9 bases line up with TRBD1. CDR3 length: 15 residues. With 10 bases clipped from V and 0 bases from J, the junction kept 7 bases outside the gene matches. CDR1 is MNHEY, CDR2 SVGAGI, per germline. The CDR3 region has the DNA TGTGCCACCCCCGGGACAGGGTACTCCTACAATGAGCAGTTCTTC. Its protein is CATPGTGYSYNEQFF.

Regarding this clone: Other DNA sequences in this specimen translate into the identical CDR3. The V gene is TRBV29-1, the J gene TRBJ2-1; D gene uncertain. The germline V and J ends were trimmed by 7 bases and 5 bases, with 9 bases remaining between them. The CDR3 covers 11 residues. Germline CDR1 and CDR2: SQVTM and ANQGSEA. This CDR3 is CSGGWDNEQFF. The DNA of the CDR3 is TGCAGCGGGGGTTGGGACAATGAGCAGTTCTTC.

CDR3 protein: CASSYAGTNQPQHF. CDR3 nucleotide sequence: TGTGCCAGCAGTTATGCGGGCACCAATCAGCCCCAGCATTTT. V gene TRBV6-1 combines with J gene TRBJ1-5; D gene unclear. CDR3 size: 14 residues. Germline CDR1 reads MNHNS; CDR2 reads SASEGT. V was pared by 5 bases and J by 3 bases, with 11 bases between.